The 10 T cell receptor beta chains below come from one sample, sequenced in a study of blood T cell repertoires in COVID-19. Here immunoSEQ multiplex PCR was the method, and the copy in TCRdb shows in-frame clones only, minus some. This sample has about 200,000 clones, with around four fifths found just once. Sample: peripheral blood. These receptors were obtained from a woman of 80 years or more with COVID-19, enrolled during active disease.

J is TRBJ1-1 and V is TRBV2; TRBD1 is a possible D gene (5 bases). The germline V gene has CDR1 SNHLY and CDR2 FYNNEI. The CDR3 spans 13 residues. Trimming removed 4 bases from V and 3 bases from J, with 9 bases in between. CDR3 sequence: CASSAGTDTEAFF. The CDR3 DNA reads TGTGCCAGCAGTGCCGGGACTGACACTGAAGCTTTCTTT.

The chain employs TRBV24-1 and TRBJ1-6; maybe TRBD1 (6 bases). This CDR3 region has 14 residues. With 9 bases removed from V and 5 bases from J, the gap between germline ends came to 13 bases. CDR1 and CDR2 (germline): KGHDR, SFDVKD. Written as DNA, the CDR3 is TGTGCCACCTCAACCTACAGGGATAATTCACCCCTCCACTTT. Residues: CATSTYRDNSPLHF.

The rearrangement uses TRBV18 and TRBJ1-1, with D possibly TRBD1 on 5 matching bases. This CDR3 is 13 amino acids long. The V end was cut by 4 bases, the J end by 3 bases, with 9 bases between. Germline CDR1 reads KGHSH; CDR2 reads LQKENI. The CDR3 region is CASSLGGDTEAFF. The CDR3 coding sequence is TGTGCCAGCTCACTCGGGGGAGACACTGAAGCTTTCTTT. Full variable domain (outside the CDR3, taken from reference TRBV18 and TRBJ1-1): NAGVMQNPRHLVRRRGQEARLRCSPMKGHSHVYWYRQLPEEGLKFMVYLQKENIIDESGMPKERFSAEFPKEGPSILRIQQVVRGDSAAYFCASSLGGDTEAFFGQGTRLTVV.

A few counts support this clone. The chain employs TRBV4-1 and TRBJ1-2, with 12 nucleotides matching TRBD1. The V gene end was trimmed by 5 bases and the J gene end by 7 bases; junction bases not matched to a gene: 8. CDR1 MGHRA and CDR2 YSYEKL come from the germline V gene. The CDR3 loop spans 15 amino acids. The CDR3 protein is CASSGWDRGRAGYTF. In DNA, the CDR3 is TGCGCCAGCAGCGGATGGGACAGGGGGCGAGCTGGCTACACCTTC.

The chain carries TRBV7-2 and TRBJ2-7; TRBD2 matches 13 bases. The CDR3 covers 15 residues. V lost 5 bases to trimming and J lost 7 bases; unmatched junction nucleotides: 8. Germline CDR1 SGHTA, CDR2 FQGNSA. The CDR3: CASSRGLAGAGEQYF. In DNA form, the CDR3 reads TGTGCCAGCAGCCGTGGACTAGCGGGAGCGGGTGAGCAGTACTTC.

The V and J genes are TRBV9 and TRBJ2-1, with TRBD2 matching 11 bases. Germline V gene lookup returns CDR1 SGDLS and CDR2 YYNGEE. J was trimmed by 6 bases and V by 5 bases; bases with no gene match: 10. This CDR3 is built from 16 residues. CDR3 loop: CASSETGTSGVNEQFF. The CDR3 DNA is TGTGCCAGCAGTGAAACCGGGACTAGCGGAGTCAATGAGCAGTTCTTC.

J is TRBJ1-2 and V is TRBV5-6; TRBD1 matches at 9 bases. Germline CDR1 SGHDT, CDR2 YYEEEE. V shed 3 bases and J 0 bases; nucleotides not matched to a gene: 9. The length of the CDR3 is 17 residues. The CDR3 here is CASSSVGQGIANYGYTF. The CDR3 nucleotides read TGTGCCAGCAGCTCGGTCGGACAGGGGATAGCTAACTATGGCTACACCTTC.

V is TRBV18 and J is TRBJ2-1, with 7 bases aligning to TRBD2. Germline V gene data show CDR1 as KGHSH and CDR2 as LQKENI. This CDR3 region has 15 residues. V lost 0 bases, J lost 6 bases, and 5 bases stayed unmatched. The CDR3 DNA follows: TGTGCCAGCTCACCACCGGCGGGAGCGGCCAATGAGCAGTTCTTC. Its translation: CASSPPAGAANEQFF.

The chain employs TRBV2 and TRBJ1-1, with D unresolved. Germline V gives CDR1 SNHLY, CDR2 FYNNEI. Trimming removed 5 bases at V and 1 base at J, with 11 bases between. The CDR3 totals 14 residues. This chain's CDR3 is CASSWARKNTEAFF. The CDR3 nucleotides are TGTGCCAGCAGTTGGGCGAGAAAGAACACTGAAGCTTTCTTT.

This chain joins TRBV9 and TRBJ1-6; 7 bases align to TRBD1. Germline V lookup: CDR1 SGDLS, CDR2 YYNGEE. The CDR3 contains 17 residues. With V trimmed by 0 bases and J by 6 bases, 9 bases remained unmatched. CDR3 in amino acids: CASSVGNQGGINSPLHF. The CDR3 nucleotides read TGTGCCAGCAGCGTAGGTAATCAAGGGGGCATTAATTCACCCCTCCACTTT.